Each of the 12 T cell receptor beta chains below was sequenced from the same sample in a study of blood T cell repertoires in COVID-19. Method: immunoSEQ multiplex PCR; TCRdb's copy keeps in-frame clones and lacks some. The table lists around 190,000 clones, 75% to 90% of them singletons. Specimen: peripheral blood. The receptors derive from an older woman with acute or convalescent COVID-19.

This chain links TRBV5-6 with TRBJ2-1; D is ambiguous. Trimming removed 1 base at V and 9 bases at J, with 8 bases between. This CDR3 has 12 amino acids. In germline, CDR1 is SGHDT, CDR2 YYEEEE. The CDR3 is CASSLSLGEQFF. The CDR3 DNA reads as TGTGCCAGCAGCTTGAGCCTAGGTGAGCAGTTCTTC. Combining the CDR3 with reference TRBV5-6 and TRBJ2-1 gives the whole variable domain DAGVTQSPTHLIKTRGQQVTLRCSPKSGHDTVSWYQQALGQGPQFIFQYYEEEERQRGNFPDRFSGHQFPNYSSELNVNALLLGDSALYLCASSLSLGEQFFGPGTRLTVL.

V gene TRBV11-3 combines with J gene TRBJ2-1; 12 positions agree with TRBD2. V lost 6 bases and J lost 4; bases outside the gene matches: 4. Germline-derived CDR1 and CDR2 are SGHNT and YENEEA. The CDR3 totals 15 residues. The CDR3 DNA sequence: TGTGCCAGCAGTGAGCTAGCGGGAGGGTACAATGAGCAGTTCTTC. Its translation is CASSELAGGYNEQFF.

The V call is TRBV6-1, the J call TRBJ2-3; 13 bases align to TRBD2. Unmatched junction bases numbered 5, after V lost 4 bases and J lost 4 bases. This CDR3 contains 16 residues. Germline V CDR1 and CDR2: MNHNS, SASEGT. The CDR3 DNA follows: TGTGCCAGCAGTGGGACTAGCGGGAGCCCCCCAGATACGCAGTATTTT. As protein: CASSGTSGSPPDTQYF.

The chain uses TRBV9 and TRBJ2-1, with a tentative D call TRBD2 (6 bases). The CDR3 totals 15 residues. The germline V gene encodes CDR1 SGDLS and CDR2 YYNGEE. The germline V and J ends were trimmed by 0 bases and 9 bases, with 16 bases remaining between them. CDR3 DNA: TGTGCCAGCAGCGTAGGGGAGGCATCCTCGGGTGAGCAGTTCTTC. Protein sequence: CASSVGEASSGEQFF.

The genes are TRBV7-9 and TRBJ1-2; D unclear. Germline V gene lookup returns CDR1 SEHNR and CDR2 FQNEAQ (reference sequence). CDR3 length: 17 amino acids. Trimming cost V 0 bases and J 1 base, with 15 bases left between them. The CDR3 region has the DNA TGTGCCAGCAGCTTAGCGGCGGCCCCGCCTTTTAACTATGGCTACACCTTC. It encodes CASSLAAAPPFNYGYTF.

The V gene is TRBV6-1, the J gene TRBJ2-1; 8 nucleotides match TRBD1. Germline V lookup: CDR1 MNHNS, CDR2 SASEGT. The CDR3 consists of 16 residues. With V trimmed by 4 bases and J by 0 bases, 5 bases remained unmatched. The CDR3, as DNA: TGTGCCAGCAGTGGAAGACAGGGGAGCTCCTACAATGAGCAGTTCTTC. Its translation: CASSGRQGSSYNEQFF.

The chain is built from TRBV5-4 and TRBJ1-2, with a possible D match to TRBD1 (5 bases). The germline V gene encodes CDR1 SGHNT and CDR2 YYREEE (reference sequence). Trimming removed 0 bases at V and 5 bases at J, with 14 bases between. This CDR3 has 15 residues. The CDR3 region is CASSLGIQGGYGYTF. CDR3 bases: TGTGCCAGCAGCTTGGGCATCCAGGGAGGGTATGGCTACACCTTC.

J is TRBJ2-7 and V is TRBV27, with TRBD1 as a possible D gene (6 bases). Germline V gene lookup returns CDR1 MNHEY and CDR2 SMNVEV (reference sequence). V was cut by 0 bases and J by 3 bases, with 9 bases left in between. This CDR3 has 14 amino acids. As DNA, the CDR3 is TGTGCCAGCAGTTTATCACTAGGGGGCTACGAGCAGTACTTC. Protein: CASSLSLGGYEQYF.

This clone appeared a single time. The V gene is TRBV28, the J gene TRBJ1-5; D not resolved. V lost 1 base, J lost 2 bases, and 9 bases lay in between. CDR1 is MDHEN, CDR2 SYDVKM, per germline. The CDR3 has 15 amino acids. For the CDR3, the DNA is TGTGCCAGCAGTTTATCCCAGTCCGGCAATCAGCCCCAGCATTTT. This sequence encodes CASSLSQSGNQPQHF.

The V call is TRBV3-1 (or the pseudogene TRBV3-2), the J call TRBJ1-1, with a weak D call TRBD1 (5 bases). There are 13 residues in the CDR3. The ends were cut back, 3 bases at V and 7 bases at J, with 12 bases in the middle. Germline V gene sequence: CDR1 LGHDT, CDR2 YNNKEL (reference sequence). The CDR3 is CASSHEQGSEAFF. CDR3 coding DNA: TGTGCCAGCAGCCACGAGCAGGGAAGTGAAGCTTTCTTT.

The rearrangement links TRBV12-3 or TRBV12-4 to TRBJ1-5; D is undetermined. Trimming took 4 bases from V and 0 from J, leaving 4 bases between them. This CDR3 region has 13 residues. CDR3 nucleotide sequence: TGTGCCAGCAGTTACTTTAGCAATCAGCCCCAGCATTTT. This codes for CASSYFSNQPQHF.

This clone was detected only a few times. The chain is built from TRBV5-5 and TRBJ1-2, with TRBD1 as a possible D gene (5 bases). The CDR3 consists of 13 residues. The ends were cut back, 4 bases at V and 8 bases at J, with 15 bases in the middle. Germline loops: CDR1 SGHKS, CDR2 YYEKEE (reference sequence). The CDR3 region has the DNA TGTGCCAGCAGCATTCCGGGGGATAGGGGCTACACCTTC. This codes for CASSIPGDRGYTF.